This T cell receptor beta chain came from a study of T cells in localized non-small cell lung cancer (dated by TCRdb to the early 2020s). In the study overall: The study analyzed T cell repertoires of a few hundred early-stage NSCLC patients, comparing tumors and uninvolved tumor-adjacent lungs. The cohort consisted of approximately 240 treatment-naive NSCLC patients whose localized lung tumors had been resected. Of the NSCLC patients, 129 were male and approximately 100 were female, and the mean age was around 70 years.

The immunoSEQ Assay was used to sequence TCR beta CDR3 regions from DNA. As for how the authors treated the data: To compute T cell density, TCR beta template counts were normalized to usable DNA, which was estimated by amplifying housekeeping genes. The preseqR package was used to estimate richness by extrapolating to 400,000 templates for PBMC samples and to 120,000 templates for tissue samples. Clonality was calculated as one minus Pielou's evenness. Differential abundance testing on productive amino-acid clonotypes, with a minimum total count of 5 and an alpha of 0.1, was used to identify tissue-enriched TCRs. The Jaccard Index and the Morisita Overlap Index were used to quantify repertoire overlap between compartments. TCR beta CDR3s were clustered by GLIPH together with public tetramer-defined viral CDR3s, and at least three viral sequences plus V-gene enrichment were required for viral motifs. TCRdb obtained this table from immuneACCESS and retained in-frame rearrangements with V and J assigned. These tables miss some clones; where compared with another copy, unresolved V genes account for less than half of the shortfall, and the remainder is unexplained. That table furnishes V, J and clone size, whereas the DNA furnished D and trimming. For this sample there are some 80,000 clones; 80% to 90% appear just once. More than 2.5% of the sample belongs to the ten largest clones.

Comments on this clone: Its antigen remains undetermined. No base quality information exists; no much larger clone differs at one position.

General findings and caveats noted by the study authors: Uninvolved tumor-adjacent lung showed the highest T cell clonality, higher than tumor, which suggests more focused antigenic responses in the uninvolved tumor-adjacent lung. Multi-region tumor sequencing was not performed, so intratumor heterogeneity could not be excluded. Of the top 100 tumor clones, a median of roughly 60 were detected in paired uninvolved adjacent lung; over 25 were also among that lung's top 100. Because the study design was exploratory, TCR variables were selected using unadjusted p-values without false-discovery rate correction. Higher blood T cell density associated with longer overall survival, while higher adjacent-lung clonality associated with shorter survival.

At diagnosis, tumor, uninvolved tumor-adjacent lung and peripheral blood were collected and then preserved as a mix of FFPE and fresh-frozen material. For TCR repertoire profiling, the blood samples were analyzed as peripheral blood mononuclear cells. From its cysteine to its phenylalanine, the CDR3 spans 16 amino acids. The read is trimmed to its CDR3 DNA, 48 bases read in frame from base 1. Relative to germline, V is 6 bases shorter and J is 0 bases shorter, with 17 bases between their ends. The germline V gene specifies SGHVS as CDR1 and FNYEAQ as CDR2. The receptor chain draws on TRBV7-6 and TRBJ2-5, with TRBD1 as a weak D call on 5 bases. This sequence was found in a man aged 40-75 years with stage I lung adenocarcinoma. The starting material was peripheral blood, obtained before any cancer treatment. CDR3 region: CASSPGIRQNQETQYF. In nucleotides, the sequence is TGTGCCAGCAGTCCCGGAATAAGACAGAACCAAGAGACCCAGTACTTC.